The sample holds one count of the clone carrying this TCR beta chain. The antigen remains undetermined. The data were obtained in a study of yellow fever vaccine responses in identical twins. MiXCR, run by TCRdb on the RT-PCR reads, gives a single entry per CDR3 protein. Seen here are around 2,500 distinct CDR3 sequences, about 80% observed once, and the top ten hold around 10%. Findings of the study overall: Reportedly, twins showed a vaccine T cell response that looked partly convergent and partly personalized.

The sequence came from a female donor who received the yellow fever vaccine. This material consisted of T cells from blood (PBMCs), unsorted or a sorted subset (not recorded which), taken before or after yellow fever vaccination (not recorded which).

The CDR3 DNA reads TGTGCCAGCAGGAGTGGGGTAGTAGGTGACAATGAGCAGTTCTTC. Its protein is CASRSGVVGDNEQFF. The rearrangement links TRBV12-3 or TRBV12-4 to TRBJ2-1; no clear D gene. V shed 6 bases and J shed 5 bases, with 17 bases lying between them. This CDR3 spans 15 amino acids.